These 16 T cell receptor beta chains share one sample of origin, sequenced in a study of shared clonotypes between healthy human individuals. TCRdb's table, derived via immunoSEQ multiplex PCR, lists solely in-frame clones and lacks some. The sample has roughly 410,000 clones, 90% to 98% seen once. The sequencing input was memory CD8+ T cells sorted from blood. The subset: CD45RO+ cells pooled with CCR7-negative TemRA cells. All receptors derive from a man in his thirties or forties in good health.

In the case of this clone: This CDR3 is also generated by other DNA sequences in the sample. The rearrangement links TRBV18 to TRBJ2-7; 8 bases are shared with TRBD1. V gave up 1 base and J gave up 1 base; unmatched junction bases: 0. Germline CDR1 is KGHSH and CDR2 is LQKENI. The CDR3 extends over 14 amino acids. The CDR3 DNA sequence: TGTGCCAGCTCACCACGGACAGGGTCCTACGAGCAGTACTTC. The encoded protein is CASSPRTGSYEQYF.

The J gene is TRBJ2-7, the V gene TRBV29-1; no firm D call. CDR1 is SQVTM, CDR2 ANQGSEA, per germline. V gave up 6 bases and J gave up 2 bases, with 8 bases separating them. The CDR3 extends over 11 amino acids. This chain's CDR3 is CSVGSPYEQYF. The CDR3 DNA is TGCAGCGTCGGCAGCCCCTACGAGCAGTACTTC.

V and J are TRBV5-4 and TRBJ2-7; 7 bases are shared with TRBD1. Trimming cost V 4 bases and J 0 bases; bases outside gene matches: 7. The germline V gene encodes CDR1 SGHNT and CDR2 YYREEE (reference sequence). CDR3 length: 15 residues. CDR3: CASSVDGQVSYEQYF. For the CDR3, the DNA is TGTGCCAGCAGCGTGGACGGACAGGTCTCCTACGAGCAGTACTTC.

This chain joins TRBV25-1 and TRBJ2-7; D may be TRBD1 or TRBD2 (5 bases each). Trimming pared 1 base from V and 3 bases from J, leaving 7 bases between. Germline V gene lookup returns CDR1 MGHDK and CDR2 SYGVNS. This CDR3 spans 13 amino acids. CDR3 DNA sequence: TGTGCCAGCAGTGAATGGGACGGCTACGAGCAGTACTTC. This codes for CASSEWDGYEQYF.

The chain carries TRBV6-5 and TRBJ1-2; TRBD1 might be the D (6 bases). This CDR3 is built from 13 residues. Germline V lookup: CDR1 MNHEY, CDR2 SVGAGI. V lost 11 bases and J 4 bases, leaving 17 bases between the germline ends. In DNA, the CDR3 is TGTGCCGTCAGGTCGCCGGGGGCCTATGGCTACACCTTC. This translates into CAVRSPGAYGYTF.

DNA for the CDR3: TGTGCCAGCAGCTTAGTCGGGGGGTTCTCCTACGAGCAGTACTTC. The encoded protein is CASSLVGGFSYEQYF. The rearrangement links TRBV7-6 to TRBJ2-7; 7 positions match TRBD2. V shed 1 base, J shed 0 bases, and the junction held 3 bases outside the gene matches. Germline V gene data show CDR1 as SGHVS and CDR2 as FNYEAQ. The CDR3 is 15 residues long.

The chain carries TRBV27 and TRBJ2-7; D is perhaps TRBD2 (6 bases). This CDR3 is built from 14 residues. CDR1 and CDR2 (germline): MNHEY, SMNVEV (reference sequence). V dropped 5 bases and J dropped 4 bases, with 15 bases sitting between them. The chain's CDR3 is CASSTDYEHYEQYF. CDR3 DNA: TGTGCCAGCAGTACGGACTACGAACATTACGAGCAGTACTTC.

A single count supports this clone. This rearrangement joins TRBV7-8 to TRBJ1-1; 8 positions match TRBD1. The J segment lost 4 bases and the V segment lost 4 bases, leaving 11 bases of the junction unmatched. Germline loops: CDR1 SGHVS, CDR2 FQNEAQ. CDR3 size: 16 residues. The CDR3 region is CASSWTRRQGSTEAFF. The CDR3 bases are TGTGCCAGCAGCTGGACCAGGAGACAGGGGTCCACTGAAGCTTTCTTT.

The chain links TRBV27 to TRBJ2-1; a possible D gene is TRBD2 (6 bases). Trimming stripped 3 bases from V and 10 bases from J, with 10 bases between. Per the germline V gene, CDR1 is MNHEY and CDR2 is SMNVEV (reference sequence). This CDR3 contains 12 residues. The CDR3 spells CASSFPGREQFF. CDR3 bases: TGTGCCAGCAGTTTCCCGGGGAGGGAGCAGTTCTTC.

This clone was counted once. V and J are TRBV19 and TRBJ2-7, with 10 positions matching TRBD2. The CDR3 has 11 residues. Unmatched junction bases numbered 0, after V lost 7 bases and J lost 6 bases. The germline V gene encodes CDR1 LNHDA and CDR2 SQIVND (reference sequence). CDR3 nucleotide sequence: TGTGCCAGTACTAGCGGGAGCGAGCAGTACTTC. It yields the protein CASTSGSEQYF.

As regards this clone: Other nucleotide sequences from this sample produce the same CDR3. The rearrangement links TRBV4-1 to TRBJ2-7; D is unresolved. Germline loops: CDR1 MGHRA, CDR2 YSYEKL. CDR3 length equals 14 residues. The germline V and J ends were trimmed by 0 bases and 0 bases, with 6 bases remaining between them. This CDR3 is CASSQDPGSYEQYF. CDR3 nucleotides: TGCGCCAGCAGCCAAGATCCGGGCTCCTACGAGCAGTACTTC.

This chain connects TRBV19 to TRBJ2-4; TRBD1 agrees at 10 bases. Germline V gene data show CDR1 as LNHDA and CDR2 as SQIVND (reference sequence). The CDR3 is made up of 14 amino acids. The trim removed 5 bases at V and 5 bases at J, leaving 3 bases unmatched. CDR3 sequence reads: CASSVDRGQNIQYF. The CDR3 DNA sequence: TGTGCCAGTAGTGTCGACAGGGGGCAAAACATTCAGTACTTC.

The V gene is TRBV20-1, the J gene TRBJ2-1; the D is unclear. The V gene's germline CDR1 is DFQATT and CDR2 SNEGSKA (reference sequence). The ends were cut back, 5 bases at V and 8 bases at J, with 10 bases in the middle. The length of the CDR3 is 11 residues. The CDR3 spells CSASWRDEQFF. CDR3 DNA: TGCAGTGCTTCTTGGCGAGATGAGCAGTTCTTC.

This clone was detected once. The chain uses TRBV23-1 and TRBJ1-2; perhaps TRBD1 as D (5 bases). Being an ORF, TRBV23-1 has a function that is uncertain. Trimming removed 8 bases from V and 3 bases from J, with 22 bases in between. The CDR3 is 16 residues long. The CDR3 loop is CASYRARGDYDYGYTF. The CDR3, as DNA: TGCGCCAGCTACCGGGCCAGAGGGGACTATGACTATGGCTACACCTTC.

The CDR3 protein is CASSFFDRAAGNTIYF. The CDR3 DNA is TGTGCCAGCAGCTTTTTCGACAGGGCAGCCGGAAACACCATATATTTT. The chain combines TRBV5-6 with TRBJ1-3; 7 nucleotides agree with TRBD1. Losses at the gene ends were 2 bases for V and 4 bases for J; bases not matched to a gene: 9. The germline V gene encodes CDR1 SGHDT and CDR2 YYEEEE. The CDR3 sequence is 16 residues long.

The sample holds one count of this clone. V gene TRBV4-1 combines with J gene TRBJ2-1; D gene uncertain. This CDR3 comprises 16 residues. Germline V gene lookup returns CDR1 MGHRA and CDR2 YSYEKL. The ends were cut back, 0 bases at V and 0 bases at J, with 9 bases in the middle. CDR3 sequence reads: CASSQDRVGSYNEQFF. CDR3 coding DNA: TGCGCCAGCAGCCAAGATCGGGTAGGCTCCTACAATGAGCAGTTCTTC.